Each of the 7 T cell receptor beta chains below was sequenced from the same sample in a study of blood T cell repertoires in COVID-19. The data were produced by immunoSEQ multiplex PCR, yet TCRdb's version contains in-frame clones alone and is incomplete. In the table there are about 210,000 clones, about 91% of which are singletons. Source material: peripheral blood. The receptors here all came from a man younger than 45 with acute or convalescent COVID-19.

The V call is TRBV7-3, the J call TRBJ2-5; D remains unclear. The CDR3 sequence is 13 residues long. In germline, CDR1 is SGHTA, CDR2 FQGTGA. Trimming took off 5 bases at V and 2 bases at J, with 9 bases between the two ends. CDR3 amino acids: CASSPSAQETQYF. CDR3 nucleotide sequence: TGTGCCAGCAGCCCCTCAGCGCAAGAGACCCAGTACTTC.

The chain links TRBV19 to TRBJ1-2, with 7 nucleotides matching TRBD1. V gave up 3 bases and J gave up 4 bases; unmatched junction bases: 8. From germline, CDR1 is LNHDA and CDR2 SQIVND (reference sequence). The CDR3 is made up of 15 amino acids. The CDR3, as DNA: TGTGCCAGTAGTATCGAGGACAGGCGAGGCTATGGCTACACCTTC. Encoded protein: CASSIEDRRGYGYTF.

The chain uses TRBV28 and TRBJ1-2; D might be TRBD1 (6 bases). CDR1 MDHEN and CDR2 SYDVKM come from the germline V gene. Trimming pared 8 bases from V and 4 bases from J, leaving 14 bases between. The CDR3 length is 13 residues. The CDR3 here is CASDQGTAYGYTF. CDR3 DNA sequence: TGTGCCAGCGACCAGGGGACGGCCTATGGCTACACCTTC.

J is TRBJ1-2 and V is TRBV14; the D gene is possibly TRBD1 (5 bases). Deletions cut 4 bases from V and 7 bases from J, with 10 bases between. The germline CDR1 and CDR2 sequences are SGHDN and FVKESK. The CDR3 runs 12 residues. This CDR3 reads CASSRGTVGYTF. CDR3 coding DNA: TGTGCCAGCAGCCGAGGGACTGTTGGCTACACCTTC.

For this clone: The junction does not match germline at one end; this may be a read error. The V and J genes are TRBV11-3 and TRBJ2-2, with D possibly matching TRBD2 (6 bases). Germline CDR1 is SGHNT and CDR2 is YENEEA. The CDR3 contains 15 residues. CDR3 in amino acids: CASSQGGGNPGELFF. The CDR3 DNA reads TGTGCCAGCAGCCAGGGTGGCGGGAACCCCGGGGAGCTGTTTTTT.

The chain recombines TRBV5-6 with TRBJ2-1; D may be TRBD2 (5 bases). Trimming cost V 6 bases and J 7 bases, with 14 bases left between them. This CDR3 region has 13 residues. Germline V gene sequence: CDR1 SGHDT, CDR2 YYEEEE. The CDR3 protein is CASTRPGWNEQFF. Written as DNA, the CDR3 is TGTGCCAGCACTCGTCCGGGGTGGAATGAGCAGTTCTTC. The variable domain in full, with the rest retrieved from reference TRBV5-6 and TRBJ2-1, is DAGVTQSPTHLIKTRGQQVTLRCSPKSGHDTVSWYQQALGQGPQFIFQYYEEEERQRGNFPDRFSGHQFPNYSSELNVNALLLGDSALYLCASTRPGWNEQFFGPGTRLTVL.

The chain is built from TRBV5-3 and TRBJ1-1; TRBD1 matches at 7 bases. TRBV5-3 is classed as an ORF, of uncertain function. The V and J ends lost 1 base and 6 bases, in that order; junction bases with no gene match: 3. The CDR3 extends over 13 amino acids. This CDR3 reads CARSLRGLAEAFF. The CDR3 bases are TGTGCCAGAAGCTTGAGGGGGCTCGCTGAAGCTTTCTTT.